The TCR beta chain described here comes from a study of T cell responses to AZD1222 COVID-19 vaccine. Concerning this clone itself: Its cognate antigen is unknown.

Study outcomes and limitations: Two doses of AZD1222 preceded a rise in Spike-specific TCR breadth and depth.

Sequenced by immunoSEQ multiplex PCR; TCRdb stores in-frame clones only, minus some. Of over 100,000 clones listed, around 90% are singletons. CDR3 length equals 13 residues. V gave up 3 bases and J gave up 6 bases, with 11 bases separating them. Germline CDR1 reads KGHSH; CDR2 reads LQKENI. The source of this sequence is an adult in good health. The V gene is TRBV18, the J gene TRBJ1-2; D is perhaps TRBD1 (6 bases). The sample in question was peripheral blood, obtained on day 0 of AZD1222 vaccination. The CDR3 DNA follows: TGTGCCAGCTCACCCCTCAGGGGCGATGGCTACACCTTC. It codes for CASSPLRGDGYTF.